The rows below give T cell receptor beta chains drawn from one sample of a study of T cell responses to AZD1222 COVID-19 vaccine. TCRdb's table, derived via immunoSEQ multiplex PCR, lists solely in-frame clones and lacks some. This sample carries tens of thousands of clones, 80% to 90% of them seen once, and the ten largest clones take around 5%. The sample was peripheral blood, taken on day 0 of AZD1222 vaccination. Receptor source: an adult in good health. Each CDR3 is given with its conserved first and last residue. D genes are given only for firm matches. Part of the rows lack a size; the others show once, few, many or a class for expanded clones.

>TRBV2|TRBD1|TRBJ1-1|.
CASSTGQGANTEAFF
TGTGCCAGCAGTACCGGACAGGGGGCGAACACTGAAGCTTTCTTT
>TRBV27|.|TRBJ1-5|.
CASSPSGSNQPQHF
TGTGCCAGCAGTCCCTCGGGAAGCAATCAGCCCCAGCATTTT
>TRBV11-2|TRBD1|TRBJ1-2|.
CASRHTGDYGYTF
TGTGCCAGCAGACATACAGGGGATTATGGCTACACCTTC
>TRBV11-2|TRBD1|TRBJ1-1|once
CASSLSTGVNTEAFF
TGTGCCAGCAGCTTATCGACAGGGGTTAACACTGAAGCTTTCTTT
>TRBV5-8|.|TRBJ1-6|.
CASSILSSLHF
TGTGCCAGCAGTATCCTTTCCTCTCTCCACTTT
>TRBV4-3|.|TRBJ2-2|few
CASSQDPPPAIGELFF
TGCGCCAGCAGCCAAGATCCCCCCCCGGCAATCGGGGAGCTGTTTTTT
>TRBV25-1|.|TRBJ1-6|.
CATVQDWGSPLHF
TGTGCCACCGTCCAGGACTGGGGTTCACCCCTCCACTTT
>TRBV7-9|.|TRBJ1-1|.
CASSLEGLAGTEAFF
TGTGCCAGCAGCTTAGAGGGACTTGCGGGCACTGAAGCTTTCTTT
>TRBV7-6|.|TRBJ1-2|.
CASSLYTNGGYTF
TGTGCCAGCAGCTTATACACAAACGGTGGCTACACCTTC
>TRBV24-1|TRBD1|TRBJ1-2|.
CATSDNRGLGGYTF
TGTGCCACCAGTGATAACAGGGGCCTGGGGGGCTACACCTTC
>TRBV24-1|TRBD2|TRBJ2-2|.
CATSETSGGENTGELFF
TGTGCCACCAGTGAAACTAGCGGGGGTGAGAACACCGGGGAGCTGTTTTTT
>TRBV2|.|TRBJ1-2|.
CASSRINNGYGYTF
TGTGCCAGCAGTCGTATTAACAATGGGTATGGCTACACCTTC
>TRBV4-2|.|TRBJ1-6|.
CASSQITGSNSPLHF
TGTGCCAGCAGCCAAATAACAGGTAGCAATTCACCCCTCCACTTT
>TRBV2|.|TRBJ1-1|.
CASKPKGNTEAFF
TGTGCCAGCAAGCCAAAGGGGAACACTGAAGCTTTCTTT
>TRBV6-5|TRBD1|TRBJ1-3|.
CASRSGTGVGNTIYF
TGTGCCAGCAGATCCGGGACAGGGGTTGGAAACACCATATATTTT
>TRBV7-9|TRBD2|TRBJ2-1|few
CASSLGGAGGQENEQFF
TGTGCCAGCAGCTTAGGAGGAGCGGGGGGGCAGGAGAATGAGCAGTTCTTC
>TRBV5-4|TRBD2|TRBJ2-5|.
CASSSGLAETQYF
TGTGCCAGCAGCTCCGGACTAGCGGAGACCCAGTACTTC
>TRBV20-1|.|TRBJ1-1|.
CSGQVNTEAFF
TGCAGTGGGCAGGTTAACACTGAAGCTTTCTTT
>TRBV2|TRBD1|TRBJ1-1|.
CASSGQGTTEAFF
TGTGCCAGCAGCGGACAGGGGACGACTGAAGCTTTCTTT
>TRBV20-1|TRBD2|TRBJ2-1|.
CSASLAVEQFF
TGCAGTGCTTCACTAGCGGTTGAGCAGTTCTTC
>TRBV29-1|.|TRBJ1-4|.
CSGAEVNEKLFF
TGCAGCGGCGCGGAGGTTAATGAAAAACTGTTTTTT
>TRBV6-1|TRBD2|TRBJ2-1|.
CASSGVLAGATSSYNEQFF
TGTGCCAGCAGTGGAGTTCTAGCGGGGGCTACGAGCTCCTACAATGAGCAGTTCTTC
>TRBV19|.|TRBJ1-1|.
CACSTGLNTEAFF
TGTGCCTGTTCAACGGGGCTAAACACTGAAGCTTTCTTT
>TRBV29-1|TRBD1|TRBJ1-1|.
CSENLGQAMNTEAFF
TGCAGCGAGAACTTAGGACAGGCTATGAACACTGAAGCTTTCTTT
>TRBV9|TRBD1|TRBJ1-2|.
CASSPPGGEGYYGYTF
TGTGCCAGCAGCCCCCCAGGGGGGGAAGGTTACTATGGCTACACCTTC
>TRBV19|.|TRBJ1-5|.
CASSIGETSNQPQHF
TGTGCCAGTAGTATCGGGGAAACGAGCAATCAGCCCCAGCATTTT
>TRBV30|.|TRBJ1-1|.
CAWRRPNTEAFF
TGTGCCTGGAGGAGACCGAACACTGAAGCTTTCTTT
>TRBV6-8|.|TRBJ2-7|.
CASSYSSRGFAYEQYF
TGTGCCAGCAGTTACTCAAGCAGGGGTTTTGCCTACGAGCAGTACTTC
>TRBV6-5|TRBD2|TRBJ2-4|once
CASSYRSGRAKNIQYF
TGTGCCAGCAGTTACCGTTCAGGGAGGGCAAAAAACATTCAGTACTTC
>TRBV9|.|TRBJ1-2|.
CASSVGDTTLYGYTF
TGTGCCAGCAGCGTAGGAGACACGACCCTCTATGGCTACACCTTC
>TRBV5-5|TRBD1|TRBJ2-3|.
CASSLARTGLTDTQYF
TGTGCCAGCAGCTTGGCTAGGACAGGACTCACAGATACGCAGTATTTT
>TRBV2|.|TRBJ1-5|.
CASSERISNQPQHF
TGTGCCAGCAGTGAACGGATTAGCAATCAGCCCCAGCATTTT
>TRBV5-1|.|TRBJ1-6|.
CASSLSGYASPLHF
TGCGCCAGCAGCTTGTCAGGGTACGCTTCACCCCTCCACTTT
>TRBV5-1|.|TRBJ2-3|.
CASSFGGLEDTQYF
TGCGCCAGCAGCTTTGGGGGGTTAGAAGATACGCAGTATTTT
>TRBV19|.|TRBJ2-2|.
CASEPTSGELFF
TGTGCCAGCGAGCCCACCTCCGGGGAGCTGTTTTTT
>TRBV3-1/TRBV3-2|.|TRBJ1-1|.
CASTNGAGRYTEAFF
TGTGCCAGCACCAACGGCGCAGGGCGGTACACTGAAGCTTTCTTT